One TCR beta chain is described in this entry. What it recognizes is unknown. There are 12 residues in the CDR3. The ends were cut back, 7 bases at V and 7 bases at J, with 12 bases in the middle. CDR1 SGHNT and CDR2 YENEEA come from the germline V gene. The data are from a study of T-cell memory formation after mild COVID-19. Study in general: TCR clusters were mostly confined to one donor each. General observations from the study: CM and EM subsets held most contracting CD4+ clones; EMRA held CD8+ ones. The pre-infection memory compartment contained some responding clones, suggesting cross-reactive memory joined. CD4+ bias marked clones expanding day 15 to 37, unlike balanced contracting clones.

TCRdb reprocessed the 5' RACE reads with MiXCR, giving one entry per CDR3 protein. The table lists hundreds of thousands of distinct CDR3 sequences, about a fifth of them singletons. This receptor was taken from an adult woman who had mild COVID-19 (a few samples of this study predate the infection). Cell type and time point are not known. Input material: PBMCs or a T cell subset sorted from them (not recorded which). The rearrangement joins TRBV11-3 to TRBJ2-3; tentative D call: TRBD2 (5 bases). The CDR3 nucleotides read TGTGCCAGCACCACGAGCGGATATACGCAGTATTTT. This gives the protein CASTTSGYTQYF. Based on the CDR3 plus reference TRBV11-3 and TRBJ2-3, the full variable domain is EAGVVQSPRYKIIEKKQPVAFWCNPISGHNTLYWYLQNLGQGPELLIRYENEEAVDDSQLPKDRFSAERLKGVDSTLKIQPAELGDSAVYLCASTTSGYTQYFGPGTRLTVL.